Each of the 7 T cell receptor beta chains below was sequenced from the same sample in a study of T cell responses to AZD1222 COVID-19 vaccine. Assay: immunoSEQ multiplex PCR; the TCRdb copy retains only in-frame clones and omits some. The sample shows about 130,000 clones, approximately 90% of them seen only once. Sequenced here: peripheral blood, sampled 28 days after the second AZD1222 dose. The receptors were gathered from an adult who received the AZD1222 COVID-19 vaccine.

The chain combines TRBV6-1 with TRBJ1-1; D unresolved. In germline, CDR1 is MNHNS, CDR2 SASEGT. Deletions cut 2 bases from V and 0 bases from J, with 7 bases between. This CDR3 is built from 14 residues. CDR3: CASSEHGMNTEAFF. The CDR3 DNA reads as TGTGCCAGCAGTGAACATGGCATGAACACTGAAGCTTTCTTT.

This chain uses TRBV10-3 with TRBJ2-5, with D possibly TRBD1 on 6 matching bases. CDR1 is ENHRY, CDR2 SYGVKD, per germline. V was trimmed by 5 bases and J by 1 base, leaving 8 bases between them. The CDR3 extends over 13 amino acids. The CDR3 spells CAISLDSQETQYF. DNA for the CDR3: TGTGCCATCAGTCTGGACAGCCAAGAGACCCAGTACTTC.

The chain employs TRBV9 and TRBJ1-4; D is ambiguous. CDR3 size: 13 residues. V shed 2 bases and J shed 0 bases, with 2 bases lying between them. Germline V gives CDR1 SGDLS, CDR2 YYNGEE. CDR3 region: CASSVATNEKLFF. The CDR3 coding sequence is TGTGCCAGCAGCGTGGCAACTAATGAAAAACTGTTTTTT.

The chain has TRBV12-3 or TRBV12-4 and TRBJ2-2; the D is unclear. Trimming left V 3 bases short and J 6 bases short, with 5 bases between. The CDR3 has 12 amino acids. The CDR3 is CASSFGPGELFF. The CDR3 DNA reads TGTGCCAGCAGTTTCGGGCCCGGGGAGCTGTTTTTT.

This clone turned up a few times. The chain has TRBV5-6 and TRBJ2-7, with a weak D call TRBD2 (5 bases). V was clipped by 4 bases and J by 5 bases, with 10 bases between them. Germline V lookup: CDR1 SGHDT, CDR2 YYEEEE. This CDR3 has 12 residues. The CDR3, as DNA: TGTGCCAGCAGCCGGAGGTCGAACGAGCAGTACTTC. It translates to CASSRRSNEQYF.

The genes are TRBV18 and TRBJ1-2, with 9 bases matching TRBD1. With 6 bases clipped from V and 7 bases from J, the junction kept 6 bases outside the gene matches. The CDR3 has 13 residues. In germline, CDR1 is KGHSH, CDR2 LQKENI. The CDR3 region has the DNA TGTGCCAGCTCGTGGGGACAGGGTCGTGGCTACACCTTC. Its protein is CASSWGQGRGYTF.

V gene TRBV24-1 combines with J gene TRBJ1-3; D is possibly TRBD1 (5 bases). Per germline, CDR1 KGHDR and CDR2 SFDVKD. The CDR3 runs to 20 residues. The V end was cut by 3 bases, the J end by 4 bases, with 27 bases between. This chain's CDR3 is CATSDRLGGKSTRGGNTIYF. CDR3 DNA: TGTGCCACCAGTGATAGGCTGGGGGGAAAGAGCACCCGTGGAGGAAACACCATATATTTT.